The rows below give T cell receptor beta chains drawn from one sample of a study of blood T cell repertoires in COVID-19. Some clones are missing from TCRdb's copy, which holds only in-frame ones; the method was immunoSEQ multiplex PCR. The sample lists about 200,000 clones; 80% were seen once. The material sequenced was peripheral blood. Receptors were obtained from a woman aged 70-85 years with acute or convalescent COVID-19. Each CDR3 is given with its conserved first and last residue. The D gene is left open where the match is weak. The size field is filled for only some rows; it gives once, few, many or a size class.

v_call: TRBV10-3; cdr3_length: 12; clone_size: .; d_call: .; j_call: TRBJ2-5; cdr3_nt: TGTGCCATCAGTTTTAATCAAGAGACCCAGTACTTC; cdr3_aa: CAISFNQETQYF
v_call: TRBV6-2/TRBV6-3; cdr3_length: 16; clone_size: once; d_call: TRBD2; j_call: TRBJ2-5; cdr3_nt: TGTGCCAGCAGTTTCGGAGAGGGACTAGCGAAAGAGACCCAGTACTTC; cdr3_aa: CASSFGEGLAKETQYF
v_call: TRBV6-5; cdr3_length: 15; clone_size: .; d_call: .; j_call: TRBJ2-2; cdr3_nt: TGTGCCAGCAGTTACGGCGGCTCTTCCACCGGGGAGCTGTTTTTT; cdr3_aa: CASSYGGSSTGELFF
v_call: TRBV11-3; cdr3_length: 13; clone_size: .; d_call: TRBD1; j_call: TRBJ2-2; cdr3_nt: TGTGCCAGCAGCTTCAGGGGGCACGGGGAGCTGTTTTTT; cdr3_aa: CASSFRGHGELFF
v_call: TRBV14; cdr3_length: 17; clone_size: many; d_call: .; j_call: TRBJ2-5; cdr3_nt: TGTGCCAGCAGCCATCTCCCCCGGGGGACCTTCCAAGAGACCCAGTACTTC; cdr3_aa: CASSHLPRGTFQETQYF
v_call: TRBV2; cdr3_length: 14; clone_size: .; d_call: TRBD1; j_call: TRBJ1-1; cdr3_nt: TGTGCCAGCAGTGGGACAGGGGATAGATCTGAAGCTTTCTTT; cdr3_aa: CASSGTGDRSEAFF
v_call: TRBV25-1; cdr3_length: 16; clone_size: .; d_call: TRBD2; j_call: TRBJ2-5; cdr3_nt: TGTGCCAGCACCCGAACCGGGACTACCCCCCAAGAGACCCAGTACTTC; cdr3_aa: CASTRTGTTPQETQYF
v_call: TRBV11-2; cdr3_length: 17; clone_size: .; d_call: TRBD1; j_call: TRBJ2-1; cdr3_nt: TGTGCCAGCAGCTTAGGTACTGGGACAGGGCGCTACAATGAGCAGTTCTTC; cdr3_aa: CASSLGTGTGRYNEQFF
v_call: TRBV6-5; cdr3_length: 14; clone_size: .; d_call: TRBD1; j_call: TRBJ2-7; cdr3_nt: TGTGCCAGCAGTTACTCAACAGGGGACTACGAGCAGTACTTC; cdr3_aa: CASSYSTGDYEQYF
v_call: TRBV5-1; cdr3_length: 14; clone_size: .; d_call: .; j_call: TRBJ2-3; cdr3_nt: TGCGCCAGCAGCATTCAGGGGAACACAGATACGCAGTATTTT; cdr3_aa: CASSIQGNTDTQYF
v_call: TRBV6-4; cdr3_length: 13; clone_size: .; d_call: TRBD1; j_call: TRBJ1-1; cdr3_nt: TGTGCCAGCAGTGATCAACAGGGGGGGATAGCTTTCTTT; cdr3_aa: CASSDQQGGIAFF
v_call: TRBV4-2; cdr3_length: 16; clone_size: .; d_call: TRBD1; j_call: TRBJ2-7; cdr3_nt: TGTGCCAGCAGCCAAGGGGGACAGGGACGGTCCTACGAGCAGTACTTC; cdr3_aa: CASSQGGQGRSYEQYF
v_call: TRBV5-1; cdr3_length: 15; clone_size: .; d_call: TRBD1; j_call: TRBJ2-7; cdr3_nt: TGCGCCAGCAGCGGCCGGGACAGGGGGCGGAACGAGCAGTACTTC; cdr3_aa: CASSGRDRGRNEQYF
v_call: TRBV18; cdr3_length: 15; clone_size: .; d_call: .; j_call: TRBJ1-2; cdr3_nt: TGTGCCAGCTCACCTGGGCAGCCCTTGATATATGGCTACACCTTC; cdr3_aa: CASSPGQPLIYGYTF
v_call: TRBV7-2; cdr3_length: 16; clone_size: .; d_call: .; j_call: TRBJ1-3; cdr3_nt: TGTGCCAGCAGCCCCCAGGGTGGGCCCTCTGGAAACACCATATATTTT; cdr3_aa: CASSPQGGPSGNTIYF
v_call: TRBV30; cdr3_length: 14; clone_size: few; d_call: TRBD1; j_call: TRBJ1-2; cdr3_nt: TGTGCCTGGAGTACGGGACAGCCCCCCTATGGCTACACCTTC; cdr3_aa: CAWSTGQPPYGYTF
v_call: TRBV30; cdr3_length: 14; clone_size: once; d_call: TRBD1; j_call: TRBJ1-4; cdr3_nt: TGTGCCTGGAGATCCCGGGACAGGGATGAAAAACTGTTTTTT; cdr3_aa: CAWRSRDRDEKLFF
v_call: TRBV9; cdr3_length: 14; clone_size: once; d_call: .; j_call: TRBJ1-2; cdr3_nt: TGTGCCAGCAGCGTCCAAAGGACAGCCTATGGCTACACCTTC; cdr3_aa: CASSVQRTAYGYTF
v_call: TRBV5-1; cdr3_length: 15; clone_size: .; d_call: .; j_call: TRBJ2-3; cdr3_nt: TGCGCCAGCAGCTTGGGGACAGTTAGCACAGATACGCAGTATTTT; cdr3_aa: CASSLGTVSTDTQYF
v_call: TRBV9; cdr3_length: 14; clone_size: .; d_call: .; j_call: TRBJ2-5; cdr3_nt: TGTGCCAGCAGCGTCGGGGGGCCGCAAGAGACCCAGTACTTC; cdr3_aa: CASSVGGPQETQYF
v_call: TRBV19; cdr3_length: 16; clone_size: few; d_call: .; j_call: TRBJ1-2; cdr3_nt: TGTGCCAGTACACAAGAAGGCACAGGACGGAACTATGGCTACACCTTC; cdr3_aa: CASTQEGTGRNYGYTF
v_call: TRBV9; cdr3_length: 18; clone_size: .; d_call: TRBD2; j_call: TRBJ2-2; cdr3_nt: TGTGCCAGCAGCGTAGATGTTAGCGGGGGGGCGAACACCGGGGAGCTGTTTTTT; cdr3_aa: CASSVDVSGGANTGELFF
v_call: TRBV4-1; cdr3_length: 16; clone_size: .; d_call: .; j_call: TRBJ1-2; cdr3_nt: TGCGCCAGCAGCCAAGACGAGGTTGGCGGAGGGTATGGCTACACCTTC; cdr3_aa: CASSQDEVGGGYGYTF
v_call: TRBV19; cdr3_length: 16; clone_size: .; d_call: .; j_call: TRBJ1-4; cdr3_nt: TGTGCCAGTAGTAAAAACTTACAGTCCCTCGAAGAAAAACTGTTTTTT; cdr3_aa: CASSKNLQSLEEKLFF
v_call: TRBV30; cdr3_length: 13; clone_size: .; d_call: .; j_call: TRBJ1-1; cdr3_nt: TGTGCCTGGACGGGGGGGCCGAACACTGAAGCTTTCTTT; cdr3_aa: CAWTGGPNTEAFF
v_call: TRBV14; cdr3_length: 14; clone_size: few; d_call: .; j_call: TRBJ1-4; cdr3_nt: TGTGCCAGCAGCCGAACAGGGCTAGGCGAAAAACTGTTTTTT; cdr3_aa: CASSRTGLGEKLFF
v_call: TRBV11-2; cdr3_length: 14; clone_size: .; d_call: .; j_call: TRBJ1-1; cdr3_nt: TGTGCCAGCAGCTTTACGGACAGTGGGACTGAAGCTTTCTTT; cdr3_aa: CASSFTDSGTEAFF
v_call: TRBV14; cdr3_length: 17; clone_size: .; d_call: .; j_call: TRBJ1-1; cdr3_nt: TGTGCCAGCAGCCAACGCCGACAGGAATGGGAGGGCACTGAAGCTTTCTTT; cdr3_aa: CASSQRRQEWEGTEAFF
v_call: TRBV5-1; cdr3_length: 17; clone_size: .; d_call: TRBD2; j_call: TRBJ2-5; cdr3_nt: TGCGCCAGCAGCTTGCAAGGACTAGCGGGGGGGCAAGAGACCCAGTACTTC; cdr3_aa: CASSLQGLAGGQETQYF
v_call: TRBV19; cdr3_length: 14; clone_size: .; d_call: .; j_call: TRBJ2-3; cdr3_nt: TGTGCCAGTAGTAGGAGGCAGGGCACAGATACGCAGTATTTT; cdr3_aa: CASSRRQGTDTQYF
v_call: TRBV19; cdr3_length: 15; clone_size: once; d_call: TRBD1; j_call: TRBJ1-5; cdr3_nt: TGTGCCAGTCGGATAGGATGGACAGGCCTTGGGGCCCAGCATTTT; cdr3_aa: CASRIGWTGLGAQHF
v_call: TRBV14; cdr3_length: 16; clone_size: .; d_call: TRBD2; j_call: TRBJ2-3; cdr3_nt: TGTGCCAGCAGCCAAGGGATCGGGGGGATCACAGATACGCAGTATTTT; cdr3_aa: CASSQGIGGITDTQYF
v_call: TRBV6-5; cdr3_length: 15; clone_size: few; d_call: TRBD1; j_call: TRBJ1-2; cdr3_nt: TGTGCCAGCAGAGAGGACAGGGGGCAGGGAAATGGCTACACCTTC; cdr3_aa: CASREDRGQGNGYTF
v_call: TRBV7-9; cdr3_length: 17; clone_size: once; d_call: TRBD2; j_call: TRBJ2-7; cdr3_nt: TGTGCCAGCAGCCGGCCTATTCCGGGACTAGCGTCCTACGAGCAGTACTTC; cdr3_aa: CASSRPIPGLASYEQYF
v_call: TRBV10-3; cdr3_length: 11; clone_size: .; d_call: .; j_call: TRBJ2-2; cdr3_nt: TGTGCCACCCAGGGTGCCGGGGAGCTGTTTTTT; cdr3_aa: CATQGAGELFF
v_call: TRBV7-8; cdr3_length: 15; clone_size: .; d_call: .; j_call: TRBJ2-5; cdr3_nt: TGTGCCAGCATTTCAAAACTAGCTTCGGCGGAGACCCAGTACTTC; cdr3_aa: CASISKLASAETQYF
v_call: TRBV3-1/TRBV3-2; cdr3_length: 15; clone_size: .; d_call: .; j_call: TRBJ2-3; cdr3_nt: TGTGCCAGCAGCCAAGACCTCGGTGGCACAGATACGCAGTATTTT; cdr3_aa: CASSQDLGGTDTQYF
v_call: TRBV27; cdr3_length: 12; clone_size: .; d_call: TRBD1; j_call: TRBJ2-7; cdr3_nt: TGTGCCAGCACGGGACAGGGGAACGAGCAGTACTTC; cdr3_aa: CASTGQGNEQYF
v_call: TRBV20-1; cdr3_length: 11; clone_size: .; d_call: .; j_call: TRBJ2-3; cdr3_nt: TGCAGTGGCGGGCGCACAGATACGCAGTATTTT; cdr3_aa: CSGGRTDTQYF
v_call: TRBV19; cdr3_length: 15; clone_size: many; d_call: TRBD1; j_call: TRBJ2-2; cdr3_nt: TGTGCCAGCACCAGACCTGACAGGGACACCGGGGAGCTGTTTTTT; cdr3_aa: CASTRPDRDTGELFF
v_call: TRBV27; cdr3_length: 14; clone_size: few; d_call: .; j_call: TRBJ1-5; cdr3_nt: TGTGCCAGCAGTTTATCAGGGGGCAATCAGCCCCAGCATTTT; cdr3_aa: CASSLSGGNQPQHF
v_call: TRBV5-1; cdr3_length: 14; clone_size: once; d_call: TRBD1; j_call: TRBJ2-5; cdr3_nt: TGCGCCAGCAGCATGGGACAGGTTGGGGGGACCCAGTACTTC; cdr3_aa: CASSMGQVGGTQYF
v_call: TRBV6-4; cdr3_length: 13; clone_size: .; d_call: TRBD1; j_call: TRBJ2-4; cdr3_nt: TGTGCCAGCAGTTCTGGACAGGGGGGCATTCAGTACTTC; cdr3_aa: CASSSGQGGIQYF
v_call: TRBV5-1; cdr3_length: 16; clone_size: .; d_call: TRBD2; j_call: TRBJ2-3; cdr3_nt: TGCGCCAGCAGCGTAGGAGGGACTAGCTCTACAGATACGCAGTATTTT; cdr3_aa: CASSVGGTSSTDTQYF
v_call: TRBV6-5; cdr3_length: 15; clone_size: .; d_call: TRBD1; j_call: TRBJ1-1; cdr3_nt: TGTGCCAGCAGTTTCCAGGGACAGGGGGAGGGAGAAGCTTTCTTT; cdr3_aa: CASSFQGQGEGEAFF